These T cell receptor beta chains were read from a single sample in a study of PD-1 blockade in classical Hodgkin lymphoma. Assay: immunoSEQ multiplex PCR; the TCRdb copy retains only in-frame clones and omits some. The sample includes some 17,000 clones, roughly 80% seen only once; the top ten take 1%. Sequencing was performed on CD4+ T cells from blood, taken at baseline. These receptors originate from a human donor with classical Hodgkin lymphoma. Each CDR3 is given with its conserved first and last residue. The D gene is left open where the match is weak. A clone size is listed for some rows: how often the clone was seen (once, few, many), or a class if it is expanded.

abundance,j_gene,d_gene,v_gene,CDR3nt,CDR3aa
once,TRBJ1-3,TRBD1,TRBV19,TGTGCCAGTAGCCCGGGACAGGGGGCAGGGGAATACACCATATATTTT,CASSPGQGAGEYTIYF
-,TRBJ2-1,-,TRBV4-3,TGCGCCAGCAGCCAACATTTAGACTCCTACAATGAGCAGTTCTTC,CASSQHLDSYNEQFF
once,TRBJ1-4,-,TRBV7-9,TGTGCCAGCAGCTTAATACAGAGTCCTAATGAAAAACTGTTTTTT,CASSLIQSPNEKLFF
-,TRBJ1-2,-,TRBV18,TGTGCCAGCTCACGGTCCACCTTCACTAACTATGGCTACACCTTC,CASSRSTFTNYGYTF
-,TRBJ1-3,-,TRBV7-9,TGTGCCAGCAGCTTAGACAGGCAAATCTCTGGAAACACCATATATTTT,CASSLDRQISGNTIYF
-,TRBJ1-6,-,TRBV18,TGTGCCAGCTCACCAAGTGGAGGAGATTCACCCCTCCACTTT,CASSPSGGDSPLHF
-,TRBJ2-2,-,TRBV11-2,TGTGCCAGCAGCTTCGGCGGGGAGCTGTTTTTT,CASSFGGELFF
-,TRBJ1-4,TRBD1,TRBV5-4,TGTGCCAGCAGCAACCGTGGACAGGGTGGCGAAAAACTGTTTTTT,CASSNRGQGGEKLFF
once,TRBJ1-1,-,TRBV2,TGTGCCAGCAGTGAAAGTTGGACTACCCGTACTGAAGCTTTCTTT,CASSESWTTRTEAFF
-,TRBJ2-1,-,TRBV2,TGTGCCAGCAGTGACGGAATGGGCCACCTGAAGCAGTTCTTC,CASSDGMGHLKQFF
-,TRBJ2-1,-,TRBV30,TGTGCCTGGAGTCACGGGCCTCCTTCGGGGAATGAGCAGTTCTTC,CAWSHGPPSGNEQFF
-,TRBJ1-4,-,TRBV2,TGTGCCAGCAAAGAAGAGGGGTTTCCTAATGAAAAACTGTTTTTT,CASKEEGFPNEKLFF
-,TRBJ1-5,TRBD1,TRBV19,TGTGCCAGTAGTATTCAGCCAGGGGGCTCGAAGCCCCAGCATTTT,CASSIQPGGSKPQHF
-,TRBJ1-5,-,TRBV6-5,TGTGCCAGTAGCAAAGGGAATCAGCCCCAGCATTTT,CASSKGNQPQHF
-,TRBJ1-2,TRBD1,TRBV6-5,TGTGCCAGCAGTTACGACAGGGACTATGGCTACACCTTC,CASSYDRDYGYTF
-,TRBJ1-2,-,TRBV19,TGTGCCAGTAGTATTAAAAGGGGGTCAGGTTATGGCTACACCTTC,CASSIKRGSGYGYTF
-,TRBJ2-1,-,TRBV7-3,TGTGCCAGCAGCTTAAGTCGGGACTCTTACAATGAGCAGTTCTTC,CASSLSRDSYNEQFF
-,TRBJ1-5,-,TRBV2,TGTGCCAGCAGGGGGGATAGCAATCAGCCCCAGCATTTT,CASRGDSNQPQHF
-,TRBJ2-3,TRBD1,TRBV5-1,TGCGCCAGCAGCTTATTACGACAGGGGAGCACAGATACGCAGTATTTT,CASSLLRQGSTDTQYF
few,TRBJ1-5,TRBD1,TRBV19,TGTGCCAGTAGCCGGGACAGGGACCAGCCCCAGCATTTT,CASSRDRDQPQHF
-,TRBJ2-1,-,TRBV2,TGTGCCAGCAGACGCTCGAGCTCCTACAATGAGCAGTTCTTC,CASRRSSSYNEQFF
-,TRBJ2-7,-,TRBV7-2,TGTGCCAGCAGCTGGGGGGACAGTAGCTCCTACGAGCAGTACTTC,CASSWGDSSSYEQYF
once,TRBJ2-7,-,TRBV18,TGTGCCAGCTCACCTAAGGGAGGCGAAAACGAGCAGTACTTC,CASSPKGGENEQYF